The entry that follows covers one T cell receptor (beta chain) sequence. Its antigen is undetermined. The whole isolated RNA underwent reverse transcription, so sequencing captured expressed TCRB transcripts. Sequencing was performed with immunoSEQ multiplex PCR; in TCRdb, only in-frame clones are kept and a portion is missing. The sample holds 350,000 or so clones; roughly 21% are singletons and the top ten take approximately 0.043%. This specimen comes from a study of beta chain features in type 1 diabetes. Study-wide findings and caveats: More deletions and fewer insertions at VDJ junctions were found in patients with type 1 diabetes.

The origin of this receptor is a woman aged 18-29 years in good health. Sequencing input: naive CD4+ T cells from blood.

CDR3 sequence (DNA): TGTGCCAGCAGTTACTCGACAGGGTCGGCCACTGAAGCTTTCTTT. It translates to CASSYSTGSATEAFF. This chain links TRBV6-6 with TRBJ1-1, with TRBD1 matching over 7 bases. The CDR3 runs to 15 residues. The V gene's germline CDR1 is MNHNY and CDR2 SVGAGI (reference sequence). Germline trimming cut 0 bases from V and 4 bases from J; bases unmatched to any gene: 5.